Following are 26 T cell receptor beta chains from one sample sequenced in a study of T cells after yellow fever vaccination. One entry per CDR3 protein results from TCRdb running MiXCR on the 5' RACE reads. The data show some 290,000 distinct CDR3 sequences, over 8.5% seen once. The material sequenced was CD4+ T cells sorted from PBMCs, taken 45 days after the yellow fever booster vaccination. Every receptor here comes from a man between 18 and 35 years old who received the YFV17D yellow fever vaccine.

The rearrangement uses TRBV6-5 and TRBJ1-5; 8 nucleotides match TRBD1. The CDR3 is 16 amino acids. The germline CDR1 and CDR2 sequences are MNHEY and SVGAGI. V lost 4 bases and J lost 0; bases outside the gene matches: 5. The CDR3 DNA reads as TGTGCCAGCAGTTCCGGACAGGGAGGTAGCAATCAGCCCCAGCATTTT. It specifies CASSSGQGGSNQPQHF.

This sequence joins TRBV14 and TRBJ1-5; D unresolved. The CDR3 is made up of 15 amino acids. Trimming removed 0 bases from V and 10 bases from J, with 16 bases in between. Germline-derived CDR1 and CDR2 are SGHDN and FVKESK. CDR3 sequence: CASSQERRQSYPQHF. CDR3 DNA sequence: TGTGCCAGCAGCCAAGAAAGACGGCAAAGTTATCCCCAGCATTTT.

Only a few counts were recorded for this clonotype. The chain carries TRBV4-2 and TRBJ1-6; D is undetermined. Trimming took 4 bases from V and 2 from J, leaving 18 bases between them. CDR1 and CDR2 from the germline V gene are LGHNA and YNFKEQ. CDR3 length: 18 amino acids. CDR3 sequence reads: CASSPETPPNAYNSPLHF. The CDR3 DNA sequence: TGTGCCAGCAGCCCGGAGACACCACCAAACGCCTATAATTCACCCCTCCACTTT.

The chain joins TRBV18 to TRBJ1-2, with D unresolved. The CDR3 extends over 14 amino acids. V gave up 4 bases and J gave up 4 bases, with 13 bases separating them. Germline V gene lookup returns CDR1 KGHSH and CDR2 LQKENI. The CDR3 DNA sequence: TGTGCCAGCTCACTCCCGACGGGATCCTATGGCTACACCTTC. It translates to CASSLPTGSYGYTF.

This rearrangement joins TRBV4-3 to TRBJ2-7; no clear D gene. Deletions cut 0 bases from V and 4 bases from J, with 13 bases between. The CDR3 is 15 amino acids. Germline V gene data show CDR1 as LGHNA and CDR2 as YSLEER. CDR3 sequence reads: CASSQDFNPGYEQYF. The CDR3 DNA reads as TGCGCCAGCAGCCAAGACTTCAACCCTGGGTACGAGCAGTACTTC.

This clonotype was detected only a few times. J is TRBJ2-1 and V is TRBV2; TRBD2 matches 11 bases. CDR3 length equals 19 residues. Germline CDR1 and CDR2: SNHLY and FYNNEI. J lost 1 base, V lost 8 bases, and 16 bases had no gene match. CDR3 nucleotide sequence: TGTGCCAGCCAAGACCTGGGGCTAGCGGGGGGCACTTCCTACAATGAGCAGTTCTTC. Translation: CASQDLGLAGGTSYNEQFF.

This clonotype was detected only a few times. The CDR3 sequence: CASSSANPQGYTF. The CDR3 region has the DNA TGTGCCAGCAGCTCAGCCAACCCCCAAGGCTACACCTTC. This rearrangement joins TRBV11-2 to TRBJ1-2; D call uncertain. The CDR3 totals 13 residues. CDR1 SGHAT and CDR2 FQNNGV come from the germline V gene. Trimming shortened V by 4 bases and J by 8 bases, and 14 bases separated the two germline ends. Full variable domain (rest looked up from reference TRBV11-2 and TRBJ1-2): EAGVAQSPRYKIIEKRQSVAFWCNPISGHATLYWYQQILGQGPKLLIQFQNNGVVDDSQLPKDRFSAERLKGVDSTLKIQPAKLEDSAVYLCASSSANPQGYTFGSGTRLTVV.

This clonotype was detected ten times or more. The chain links TRBV18 to TRBJ1-6; D uncertain. Germline assignment: CDR1 KGHSH and CDR2 LQKENI. V lost 6 bases and J 7 bases, leaving 13 bases between the germline ends. The CDR3 spans 14 residues. CDR3 in amino acids: CASSSASTNSPLHF. The CDR3 DNA sequence: TGTGCCAGCTCGAGTGCGTCTACCAATTCACCCCTCCACTTT.

The chain is built from TRBV20-1 and TRBJ1-5; perhaps TRBD1 as D (5 bases). CDR1 is DFQATT and CDR2 is SNEGSKA in the germline V gene (reference sequence). The CDR3 totals 13 residues. Trimming cost V 6 bases and J 3 bases, with 12 bases left between them. The CDR3 nucleotides are TGCAGTGCCCCCGAACAGGCCAATCAGCCCCAGCATTTT. As protein: CSAPEQANQPQHF.

This clonotype appeared a few times. The genes are TRBV7-9 and TRBJ1-2; TRBD1 agrees at 9 bases. CDR3 length: 14 amino acids. Losses at the gene ends were 4 bases for V and 4 bases for J; bases not matched to a gene: 4. Germline V gene sequence: CDR1 SEHNR, CDR2 FQNEAQ (reference sequence). The CDR3 loop reads CASSSTGGIYGYTF. The CDR3 coding sequence is TGTGCCAGCAGCTCGACAGGGGGTATCTATGGCTACACCTTC.

V and J are TRBV25-1 and TRBJ1-6; D remains ambiguous. Germline values: CDR1 MGHDK, CDR2 SYGVNS. The CDR3 covers 14 residues. Trimming stripped 4 bases from V and 3 bases from J, with 7 bases between. CDR3 in DNA: TGTGCCAGCAGTGGCGGCAGCTATAATTCACCCCTCCACTTT. As protein: CASSGGSYNSPLHF.

The table lists this clonotype with a few counts. The chain uses TRBV28 and TRBJ1-5; D is ambiguous. The V end lost 6 bases, the J end lost 3 bases, and 3 bases lay between the germline ends. CDR3 length equals 11 residues. Germline V gene lookup returns CDR1 MDHEN and CDR2 SYDVKM. CDR3 DNA: TGTGCCAGCAGGGACAATCAGCCCCAGCATTTT. Its translation: CASRDNQPQHF.

This clonotype was seen a handful of times. The rearrangement joins TRBV29-1 to TRBJ2-4; possibly TRBD1 or TRBD2 for D (5 bases each). In germline, CDR1 is SQVTM, CDR2 ANQGSEA. The CDR3 loop spans 13 amino acids. Trimming removed 6 bases from V and 10 bases from J, with 19 bases in between. In DNA form, the CDR3 reads TGCAGCGTAGCCGGGGCGAGGGAAGGAATTCAGTACTTC. It codes for CSVAGAREGIQYF.

V is TRBV28 and J is TRBJ1-5; TRBD1 matches 8 bases. Unmatched junction bases numbered 12, after V lost 7 bases and J lost 7 bases. Germline loops: CDR1 MDHEN, CDR2 SYDVKM. The CDR3 has 15 residues. CDR3 protein: CASTRRTGIYQPQHF. The DNA of the CDR3 is TGTGCCAGCACCAGAAGGACAGGGATATACCAGCCCCAGCATTTT.

The chain uses TRBV7-2 and TRBJ2-1, with 9 bases that match TRBD2. Germline CDR1 SGHTA, CDR2 FQGNSA. The length of the CDR3 is 15 residues. The V and J ends lost 4 bases and 10 bases, in that order; junction bases with no gene match: 11. The CDR3 loop is CASSSPKAGGGEQFF. The CDR3 DNA reads TGTGCCAGCAGCTCCCCAAAAGCGGGGGGAGGCGAGCAGTTCTTC.

The V call is TRBV5-4, the J call TRBJ2-5; 7 bases fit TRBD2. Trimming removed 3 bases from V and 4 bases from J; junction bases left unmatched: 9. The CDR3 runs 15 residues. The germline gives CDR1 SGHNT, CDR2 YYREEE (reference sequence). CDR3 in DNA: TGTGCCAGCAGCTCGGCGGGGGAAAGCAGAGAGACCCAGTACTTC. This sequence encodes CASSSAGESRETQYF.

This clonotype showed up just a few times. The V call is TRBV15, the J call TRBJ1-2, with 7 nucleotides matching TRBD1. CDR3 size: 13 residues. Germline V gene data show CDR1 as LNHNV and CDR2 as YYDKDF (reference sequence). V lost 4 bases to trimming and J lost 5 bases; unmatched junction nucleotides: 4. The CDR3 loop is CATSTGQRYGYTF. The CDR3 bases are TGTGCCACCAGCACGGGACAGAGATATGGCTACACCTTC.

This clonotype was observed at least ten times. The rearrangement links TRBV25-1 to TRBJ2-5; D could derive from TRBD1 or TRBD2 (6 bases each). This CDR3 contains 13 residues. V shed 1 base and J shed 6 bases, with 9 bases lying between them. Germline V gene data show CDR1 as MGHDK and CDR2 as SYGVNS. CDR3 sequence (DNA): TGTGCCAGCAGTGAATGGGGGGCGCAGACCCAGTACTTC. Translation: CASSEWGAQTQYF.

This clonotype has just a few counts. This sequence joins TRBV6-2 or TRBV6-3 and TRBJ2-7; 13 bases match TRBD2. The V segment lost 7 bases and the J segment 5 bases; nucleotides outside the gene matches: 20. CDR1 is MNHEY, CDR2 SVGEGT, per germline. This CDR3 has 19 amino acids. CDR3 residues: CASTLQPGLAGLPTDEQYF. The CDR3 DNA reads as TGTGCCAGCACCCTACAGCCGGGACTAGCGGGGTTACCTACGGACGAGCAGTACTTC.

This clonotype was counted between two and nine times. The V and J genes are TRBV28 and TRBJ2-5; 13 bases are shared with TRBD2. The V segment lost 9 bases and the J segment 1 base; nucleotides outside the gene matches: 14. Germline CDR1 is MDHEN and CDR2 is SYDVKM. The CDR3 totals 18 residues. This CDR3 is CASRLPTGTSGAQETQYF. The CDR3 DNA reads TGTGCCAGTAGACTCCCCACCGGGACTAGCGGGGCCCAAGAGACCCAGTACTTC.

This clonotype was found a few times. The chain has TRBV4-3 and TRBJ1-6; D ambiguous. CDR3 length: 17 residues. The V gene's germline CDR1 is LGHNA and CDR2 YSLEER. Trimming took 1 base from V and 5 from J, leaving 15 bases between them. For the CDR3, the DNA is TGCGCCAGCAGCCAAGCGTCATGGCTATCGGATAATTCACCCCTCCACTTT. As protein: CASSQASWLSDNSPLHF.

In its sample, this clonotype was seen many times. The chain employs TRBV29-1 and TRBJ2-2; D is undetermined. The CDR3 is 13 amino acids. Germline V CDR1 and CDR2: SQVTM, ANQGSEA. V was trimmed by 4 bases and J by 0 bases, leaving 6 bases between them. The CDR3 nucleotides are TGCAGCGTTGGCACACCGAACACCGGGGAGCTGTTTTTT. Translation: CSVGTPNTGELFF.

This clonotype was counted between two and nine times. This chain links TRBV18 with TRBJ1-4; D is uncertain. The CDR3 is made up of 14 amino acids. The V gene lost 8 bases and the J gene lost 0 bases, with 10 bases spanning the gap. Germline V gene sequence: CDR1 KGHSH, CDR2 LQKENI. CDR3 residues: CASQTAATNEKLFF. Here the CDR3 DNA reads TGTGCCAGCCAAACAGCCGCAACTAATGAAAAACTGTTTTTT.

The chain joins TRBV29-1 to TRBJ1-2, with D perhaps TRBD1 (6 bases). The CDR3 is made up of 14 amino acids. The ends were cut back, 5 bases at V and 3 bases at J, with 16 bases in the middle. CDR1 and CDR2 from the germline V gene are SQVTM and ANQGSEA. CDR3 DNA sequence: TGCAGCGTTCGGGGGCAGACAAACCACTATGGCTACACCTTC. It yields the protein CSVRGQTNHYGYTF.

The chain joins TRBV4-2 to TRBJ1-4; D remains unclear. This CDR3 is built from 16 residues. V lost 3 bases, J lost 0 bases, and 11 bases lay in between. Germline V gives CDR1 LGHNA, CDR2 YNFKEQ. In DNA form, the CDR3 reads TGTGCCAGCAGCCAGGTCAGCCGCACAACTAATGAAAAACTGTTTTTT. This encodes CASSQVSRTTNEKLFF.

This clonotype was seen at least ten times. This rearrangement joins TRBV7-2 to TRBJ2-7; 8 nucleotides align to TRBD1. V was clipped by 5 bases and J by 4 bases; unmatched bases: 4. The CDR3 is made up of 13 amino acids. From germline, CDR1 is SGHTA and CDR2 FQGNSA. CDR3 residues: CASSPRTGYEQYV. In DNA, the CDR3 is TGTGCCAGCAGCCCGCGGACAGGGTACGAGCAGTACGTC.